These 8 T cell receptor beta chains share one sample of origin, sequenced in a study of OX40 agonist ivuxolimab in advanced cancers. TCRdb keeps only in-frame clones here, not all; method: immunoSEQ multiplex PCR. This sample yields tens of thousands of clones, of which 70% to 90% are seen a single time; 8.2% belongs to the top ten. The sequenced sample was CD4+ or CD8+ T cells sorted from blood, obtained in a trial of the OX40 agonist ivuxolimab. The receptors stem from an adult with an advanced solid tumor such as melanoma, head and neck, liver or kidney cancer.

The chain recombines TRBV19 with TRBJ2-2, with D perhaps TRBD2 (5 bases). Trimming left V 3 bases short and J 0 bases short, with 17 bases between. Looked up from germline, CDR1 is LNHDA and CDR2 is SQIVND (reference sequence). CDR3 length equals 18 residues. CDR3 amino acids: CASSIRGYSTANTGELFF. The CDR3 DNA reads TGTGCCAGTAGTATCCGGGGATACTCGACCGCGAACACCGGGGAGCTGTTTTTT.

The gene calls are TRBV5-4 and TRBJ1-1; no definite D call. V gave up 3 bases and J gave up 2 bases, with 8 bases separating them. The germline gives CDR1 SGHNT, CDR2 YYREEE (reference sequence). The CDR3 is 13 amino acids. The CDR3 reads CASSSGKNTEAFF. The CDR3 DNA sequence: TGTGCCAGCAGCTCCGGAAAAAACACTGAAGCTTTCTTT.

This rearrangement joins TRBV7-2 to TRBJ2-7; 11 positions match TRBD2. The germline V gene has CDR1 SGHTA and CDR2 FQGNSA. The ends lost 3 bases at V and 1 base at J; junction bases unmatched: 2. The CDR3 sequence is 15 residues long. The CDR3 spells CASSLGLAASYEQYF. In DNA form, the CDR3 reads TGTGCCAGCAGCTTGGGACTAGCGGCGTCCTACGAGCAGTACTTC.

CDR3 nucleotide sequence: TGTGCCAGCAGCTCCCGACAGGGTGCAGATACGCAGTATTTT. Translation: CASSSRQGADTQYF. The V call is TRBV7-3, the J call TRBJ2-3, with 7 nucleotides matching TRBD1. Germline V gene sequence: CDR1 SGHTA, CDR2 FQGTGA. The CDR3 extends over 14 amino acids. Trimming cost V 4 bases and J 4 bases; bases outside gene matches: 5. Full variable domain (rest looked up from reference TRBV7-3 and TRBJ2-3): GAGVSQTPSNKVTEKGKYVELRCDPISGHTALYWYRQSLGQGPEFLIYFQGTGAADDSGLPNDRFFAVRPEGSVSTLKIQRTERGDSAVYLCASSSRQGADTQYFGPGTRLTVL.

A few counts support this clone. The chain recombines TRBV2 with TRBJ1-6; D uncertain. The CDR3 extends over 14 amino acids. V gave up 7 bases and J gave up 7 bases, with 14 bases separating them. The V gene's germline CDR1 is SNHLY and CDR2 FYNNEI. CDR3 in DNA: TGTGCCAGCATTCTAGCCGACGGGAATTCACCCCTCCACTTT. Translated, it gives CASILADGNSPLHF.

This clone was counted only a few times. The genes are TRBV2 and TRBJ1-2; TRBD1 matches at 12 bases. The CDR3 contains 17 residues. J lost 5 bases, V lost 0 bases, and 7 bases had no gene match. CDR1 is SNHLY, CDR2 FYNNEI, per germline. The CDR3, as DNA: TGTGCCAGCAGTGAAGCCGGGACAGGGGGCAGTTTGTATGGCTACACCTTC. It translates to CASSEAGTGGSLYGYTF.

The V call is TRBV11-2, the J call TRBJ2-1; 8 bases align to TRBD2. Losses at the gene ends were 0 bases for V and 8 bases for J; bases not matched to a gene: 6. This CDR3 is 15 amino acids long. The V gene's germline CDR1 is SGHAT and CDR2 FQNNGV. The CDR3 reads CASSLDPGGAYEQFF. In DNA, the CDR3 is TGTGCCAGCAGCTTAGATCCGGGGGGGGCCTATGAGCAGTTCTTC.

V gene TRBV5-3 combines with J gene TRBJ2-7; 9 nucleotides agree with TRBD1. TRBV5-3 is identified as an open reading frame with a role that is uncertain. The CDR3 runs to 16 residues. The trim removed 4 bases at V and 7 bases at J, leaving 15 bases unmatched. CDR3 DNA: TGTGCCAGAAGCCCACATACCGGGACAGGGAGGGATGAGCAGTACGTC. It translates to CARSPHTGTGRDEQYV.